Listed here are 20 T cell receptor beta chains from one sample, sequenced in a study of metastatic and nonmetastatic thyroid tumors. TCRdb re-called clones from the PCR reads using MiXCR. In the table there are some 83,000 clones, 12% of which are singletons. Every patient underwent thyroid surgery untreated. Sequencing was performed on tumor tissue. The receptors were gathered from a female donor with papillary thyroid cancer or a benign thyroid nodule (not recorded which). Some clones in this sample may be carry-over from other donors' samples.

This clone was detected only a few times. This may stem from a read error, because a much larger clone lies one nucleotide away. The same CDR3 is also encoded by other DNA sequences in this sample. This chain connects TRBV11-2 to TRBJ2-2; weak D call: TRBD2 (5 bases). The CDR3 is made up of 15 amino acids. Germline V gene lookup returns CDR1 SGHAT and CDR2 FQNNGV. This CDR3 is CASSLDLANTGELFF. The CDR3 nucleotides read TGTGCCAGCAGCTTAGATCTGGCCAACACCGGGGAGCTGTTCTTT. Drawing the rest from reference TRBV11-2 and TRBJ2-2, the complete variable domain is EAGVAQSPRYKIIEKRQSVAFWCNPISGHATLYWYQQILGQGPKLLIQFQNNGVVDDSQLPKDRFSAERLKGVDSTLKIQPAKLEDSAVYLCASSLDLANTGELFFGEGSRLTVL.

Turning to this clone: A much larger clone lies a single base off, so this may be a read error. The chain uses TRBV27 and TRBJ1-2; weak D call: TRBD1 (6 bases). CDR3 length: 13 residues. Germline V lookup: CDR1 MNHEY, CDR2 SMNVEV (reference sequence). The CDR3: CASSRGWAYVYTF. The DNA for the CDR3 is TGTGCCAGCAGTAGGGGGTGGGCGTATGTCTACACCTTC.

This clone was observed at least ten times. At the DNA level, this CDR3 is encoded by other sequences in the same sample as well. The J gene is TRBJ1-1, the V gene TRBV2; D is unclear. Trimming shortened V by 6 bases and J by 0 bases, and 8 bases separated the two germline ends. Germline V lookup: CDR1 SNHLY, CDR2 FYNNEI. The length of the CDR3 is 13 residues. The CDR3 DNA is TGTGCCAGCAGGACATACATGAACACTGAAGCTTTCTTT. This encodes CASRTYMNTEAFF.

This clone has ten or more counts. The V call is TRBV20-1, the J call TRBJ2-1, with D possibly being TRBD1 or TRBD2 (5 bases each). V lost 0 bases to trimming and J lost 9 bases, with 18 bases between them. This CDR3 spans 15 amino acids. The germline V gene encodes CDR1 DFQATT and CDR2 SNEGSKA (reference sequence). The CDR3 sequence: CSARDLGAGRGEQFF. CDR3 bases: TGCAGTGCTAGAGATCTTGGGGCAGGACGGGGTGAGCAGTTCTTC.

On this clone itself: Since a much larger clone is just one base distant, this may be a read error. At the DNA level, this CDR3 is encoded by other sequences in the same sample as well. V gene TRBV30 combines with J gene TRBJ2-1, with 7 bases identical to TRBD1. This CDR3 contains 14 residues. The germline V gene encodes CDR1 GTSNPN and CDR2 SVGIG (reference sequence). V was pared by 5 bases and J by 2 bases, with 6 bases of the junction left unmatched. The CDR3 sequence is CAWVLQGTYNEQFF. Here the CDR3 DNA reads TGTGCCTGGGTACTACAGGGGACCTACAATGAGCAGTTCTTC. Combining the CDR3 with reference TRBV30 and TRBJ2-1 gives the whole variable domain SQTIHQWPATLVQPVGSPLSLECTVEGTSNPNLYWYRQAAGRGLQLLFYSVGIGQISSEVPQNLSASRPQDRQFILSSKKLLLSDSGFYLCAWVLQGTYNEQFFGPGTRLTVL.

There are many counts of this clone. The rearrangement joins TRBV5-1 to TRBJ2-1; D is unresolved. The CDR3 has 14 amino acids. Trimming pared 3 bases from V and 5 bases from J, leaving 12 bases between. CDR1 and CDR2 from the germline V gene are SGHRS and YFSETQ. The CDR3 DNA reads as TGCGCCAGCAGCTCTGGCATGAAGGACAATGAGCAGTTCTTC. It codes for CASSSGMKDNEQFF.

This clone showed up many times. J is TRBJ1-2 and V is TRBV7-6, with TRBD1 matching over 8 bases. This CDR3 comprises 15 residues. Losses at the gene ends were 1 base for V and 4 bases for J; bases not matched to a gene: 5. Germline V gene sequence: CDR1 SGHVS, CDR2 FNYEAQ. In DNA form, the CDR3 reads TGTGCCAGCAGCTTAGGGGCAGGGGGCACCTATGGCTACACCTTC. As protein: CASSLGAGGTYGYTF.

This clone was found many times. The chain combines TRBV27 with TRBJ2-3; D is ambiguous. Germline CDR1 is MNHEY and CDR2 is SMNVEV (reference sequence). Deletions cut 2 bases from V and 2 bases from J, with 8 bases between. The CDR3 consists of 14 residues. Here the CDR3 DNA reads TGTGCCAGCAGTTTAGAAGGCCTCACAGATACGCAGTATTTT. Residues: CASSLEGLTDTQYF.

As concerns this clone: Sequence at one end of the junction differs from germline and may be a read error. The rearrangement uses TRBV3-1 and TRBJ2-5; the D gene is possibly TRBD1 (6 bases). The CDR3 has 14 amino acids. The germline CDR1 and CDR2 sequences are LGHDT and YNNKEL (reference sequence). The CDR3 DNA reads TGTACCAGCAGCCAAGACACAGGGTGGGAGACCCAGTACTTC. Translating it yields CTSSQDTGWETQYF.

This clone was seen only a few times. Since a much larger clone is just one base distant, this may be a read error. The CDR3 sequence: CATGTVDNQPQHF. The CDR3 DNA is TGTGCTACCGGGACAGTGGACAATCAGCCCCAGCATTTT. V is TRBV6-1 and J is TRBJ1-5; 7 bases map to TRBD1. The CDR3 contains 13 residues. Germline loops: CDR1 MNHNS, CDR2 SASEGT.

This clone occurred many times. CDR3 DNA: TGTGCCAGCAGTTACAACGATAATTCACCCCTCCACTTT. This gives the protein CASSYNDNSPLHF. The gene calls are TRBV27 and TRBJ1-6; D is unresolved. The V end was cut by 4 bases, the J end by 5 bases, with 6 bases between. This CDR3 spans 13 amino acids. Germline CDR1 MNHEY, CDR2 SMNVEV (reference sequence).

Ten or more counts support this clone. The V gene is TRBV12-3 or TRBV12-4, the J gene TRBJ2-7; TRBD1 agrees at 7 bases. V gave up 3 bases and J gave up 3 bases; unmatched junction bases: 5. CDR3 size: 14 residues. DNA for the CDR3: TGTGCCAGCAGTTTTAGCCAGGGGGTCTACGAGCAGTACTTC. This gives the protein CASSFSQGVYEQYF.

This clone was detected ten times or more. The chain carries TRBV20-1 and TRBJ2-5; D gene ambiguous. This CDR3 is 14 amino acids long. V shed 0 bases and J shed 2 bases, with 10 bases lying between them. Germline-derived CDR1 and CDR2 are DFQATT and SNEGSKA (reference sequence). The CDR3 DNA is TGCAGTGCTAGAGAACAATGGCTACAAGAGACCCAGTACTTC. This translates into CSAREQWLQETQYF.

Many counts were recorded for this clone. Different DNA sequences within this sample yield the same CDR3. The chain uses TRBV5-1 and TRBJ2-7; D might be TRBD2 (5 bases). This CDR3 has 17 amino acids. Germline V gene lookup returns CDR1 SGHRS and CDR2 YFSETQ. V lost 0 bases and J lost 0, with 16 bases in between. CDR3 protein: CASSLGVQASSSYEQYF. The CDR3 nucleotides are TGCGCCAGCAGCTTGGGGGTCCAGGCTAGCAGCTCCTACGAGCAGTACTTC.

This clone occurred many times. The chain links TRBV6-1 to TRBJ2-7, with 13 bases aligning to TRBD2. Germline V CDR1 and CDR2: MNHNS, SASEGT. There are 15 residues in the CDR3. V dropped 5 bases and J dropped 3; count of bases not matched to a gene: 4. The CDR3 region is CASSQGTSGIYEQYF. CDR3 DNA: TGTGCCAGCAGTCAGGGGACTAGCGGGATCTACGAGCAGTACTTC.

This clone was found a few times. V gene TRBV12-3 or TRBV12-4 combines with J gene TRBJ1-4, with a possible D match to TRBD1 (5 bases). V was shortened by 3 bases and J by 8 bases, with 16 bases between the two germline ends. This CDR3 contains 15 residues. The CDR3 DNA follows: TGTGCCAGCAGTTTCCTTGGGGGGAGTGGAGAAAAACTGTTTTTT. It specifies CASSFLGGSGEKLFF.

This clone occurred many times. This sequence joins TRBV20-1 and TRBJ1-1; the match to TRBD1 covers 10 bases. Germline CDR1 DFQATT, CDR2 SNEGSKA (reference sequence). V trimming: 5 bases; J trimming: 6 bases; junction bases outside the gene matches: 9. This CDR3 spans 14 amino acids. Written as DNA, the CDR3 is TGCAGTGCTGCCTGGGGACAGGGGAGGGCTGAAGCTTTCTTT. This translates into CSAAWGQGRAEAFF.

In its sample, this clone was seen many times. This chain links TRBV28 with TRBJ2-7; TRBD1 agrees at 10 bases. This CDR3 region has 19 residues. Trimming removed 4 bases from V and 0 bases from J; junction bases left unmatched: 15. Germline CDR1 reads MDHEN; CDR2 reads SYDVKM. The CDR3 sequence is CASSSVGQGFGLASYEQYF. DNA of the CDR3: TGTGCCAGCAGTTCGGTGGGACAGGGGTTTGGCCTAGCCTCCTACGAGCAGTACTTC.

This clone has at least ten counts. The gene calls are TRBV6-1 and TRBJ2-5; TRBD1 matches 11 bases. CDR3 size: 15 residues. V was clipped by 7 bases and J by 3 bases; unmatched bases: 7. Germline V gene data show CDR1 as MNHNS and CDR2 as SASEGT. CDR3 in amino acids: CASNRDRGLEETQYF. CDR3 DNA sequence: TGTGCCAGCAATAGGGACAGGGGGTTGGAAGAGACCCAGTACTTC.

This chain links TRBV7-3 with TRBJ2-1; 11 bases are shared with TRBD2. CDR3 length: 19 amino acids. Germline lookup yields CDR1 SGHTA and CDR2 FQGTGA. V lost 1 base, J lost 4 bases, and 12 bases stayed unmatched. This chain's CDR3 is CASSLMELAGGRRYNEQFF. The CDR3 DNA follows: TGTGCCAGCAGCTTAATGGAGCTAGCGGGAGGTAGGAGGTACAATGAGCAGTTCTTC.